This is a list of T cell receptor beta chains from one sample in a study of response to subunit inactivated influenza vaccine. Each CDR3 protein gets one entry after TCRdb re-called the RT-PCR reads with MiXCR. The sample holds hundreds of thousands of distinct CDR3 sequences, approximately 14% seen once. The specimen comprised PBMCs from blood, sampled about 12 days after vaccination. Receptors were obtained from a man aged 45 to 65 who received an inactivated influenza vaccine. Each CDR3 is given with its conserved first and last residue. The D gene is left open where the match is weak. Not all rows give a size; the values are once, few, many and, for expanded clones, a class.

.	TRBV5-1	.	TRBJ2-7	CASSSGNSYEQYF	TGTGCCAGCAGTTCAGGGAATTCCTACGAGCAGTACTTC
.	TRBV7-2	.	TRBJ1-2	CASSLAGGEIGGYTF	TGTGCCAGCAGCTTAGCCGGCGGGGAGATCGGTGGCTACACCTTC
few	TRBV5-1	.	TRBJ2-3	CASSLGVMDATDTQYF	TGCGCCAGCAGCTTGGGGGTCATGGACGCCACAGATACGCAGTATTTT
few	TRBV9	TRBD1	TRBJ2-7	CASSPERTGTYEQYF	TGTGCCAGCAGCCCCGAACGGACAGGGACCTACGAGCAGTACTTC
few	TRBV12-3/TRBV12-4	.	TRBJ2-7	CASSPNGAAGEQYF	TGTGCCAGCAGTCCAAATGGGGCCGCGGGAGAGCAGTACTTC
few	TRBV6-2/TRBV6-3	.	TRBJ2-2	CASSRLYTSTGELFF	TGTGCCAGCAGCCGCTTATACACGAGCACCGGGGAGCTGTTTTTT
.	TRBV7-2	.	TRBJ2-1	CASSLAKVGTSFGEQFF	TGTGCCAGCAGCTTAGCTAAGGTGGGGACAAGTTTTGGAGAGCAGTTCTTC
many	TRBV12-3/TRBV12-4	TRBD2	TRBJ2-7	CASSRIAGGSYEQYF	TGTGCCAGCAGCCGTATAGCGGGGGGCTCCTACGAGCAGTACTTC
few	TRBV7-8	.	TRBJ2-2	CASSLEGRVWTGELFF	TGTGCCAGCAGCTTAGAGGGCAGGGTGTGGACCGGGGAGCTGTTTTTT
few	TRBV7-9	.	TRBJ2-7	CASSETSVSYEQYF	TGTGCCAGCAGCGAGACTAGTGTCTCCTACGAGCAGTACTTC
few	TRBV9	.	TRBJ1-6	CASSTEGHYNSPLHF	TGTGCCAGCAGCACAGAGGGACATTATAATTCACCCCTCCACTTT
many	TRBV30	.	TRBJ1-6	CAWSGPLIGGSPLHF	TGTGCCTGGAGTGGGCCACTTATAGGAGGTTCACCCCTCCACTTT
.	TRBV7-9	TRBD2	TRBJ2-5	CASSHTTGLAGQETQYF	TGTGCCAGCAGCCACACCACGGGACTAGCGGGACAAGAGACCCAGTACTTC
few	TRBV12-3/TRBV12-4	.	TRBJ2-7	CASSLAARGDEQYF	TGTGCCAGCAGTTTAGCCGCCAGGGGTGACGAGCAGTACTTC
few	TRBV7-8	.	TRBJ2-7	CASSPTRGKLYEQYF	TGTGCCAGCAGTCCAACCCGGGGCAAACTATACGAGCAGTACTTC
.	TRBV5-6	.	TRBJ2-5	CAMSRGITGTQYF	TGTGCCATGAGCCGCGGGATTACGGGGACCCAGTACTTC
few	TRBV11-2	TRBD1	TRBJ2-7	CASSLEQGSTYEQYF	TGTGCCAGCAGCTTAGAACAGGGGAGTACCTACGAGCAGTACTTC
.	TRBV4-3	TRBD2	TRBJ2-1	CASSQERGLADNEQFF	TGCGCCAGCAGCCAAGAGAGGGGACTAGCGGACAATGAGCAGTTCTTC
.	TRBV24-1	.	TRBJ2-1	CATSDLRQGNYNEQFF	TGTGCCACCAGTGATTTGCGGCAGGGGAATTACAATGAGCAGTTCTTC
few	TRBV12-3/TRBV12-4	.	TRBJ2-1	CASSQAGYEQFF	TGTGCCAGCAGTCAGGCGGGATATGAGCAGTTCTTC
many	TRBV9	.	TRBJ2-7	CASSIPAPLTYEQYF	TGTGCCAGCAGCATTCCGGCTCCACTCACCTACGAGCAGTACTTC
few	TRBV10-3	.	TRBJ2-3	CASTTEGGHSTDTQYF	TGTGCTTCTACGACTGAAGGGGGACACAGCACAGATACGCAGTATTTT
many	TRBV6-1	.	TRBJ2-3	CASSSGQITDTQYF	TGTGCCAGCAGCTCCGGACAGATCACAGATACGCAGTATTTT
few	TRBV15	TRBD2	TRBJ2-3	CATSMGLAGITDTQYF	TGTGCCACCAGCATGGGACTAGCGGGGATCACAGATACGCAGTATTTT
.	TRBV20-1	TRBD2	TRBJ2-3	CSARVLVAGADTIDTDTQYF	TGCAGTGCTAGAGTTCTGGTAGCGGGAGCAGATACCATTGACACAGATACGCAGTATTTT
.	TRBV5-1	TRBD2	TRBJ2-7	CASSLLTSGLPYEQYF	TGCGCCAGCAGCTTGTTGACTAGCGGGCTGCCCTACGAGCAGTACTTC